A selection of T cell receptor beta chains follows, all from one sample in a study of blood T cell repertoires in COVID-19. The assay was immunoSEQ multiplex PCR, and TCRdb's table has in-frame clones only and misses some. This sample has roughly 360,000 clones, with approximately 77% found just once. Sample: peripheral blood. These receptors all stem from a human donor with acute or convalescent COVID-19. The donor label of this sample is uncertain. Both conserved end residues are part of each CDR3. The order of the fields is V gene, J gene, D gene, clone size, CDR3 DNA, CDR3 protein. The D gene is left open where the match is weak. Size values are once, few and many counts, or a class for expanded clones, and some rows have none.

TRBV2	TRBJ2-7	-	-	TGTGCCAGCAGTGAAAACACCCCCTACGAGCAGTACTTC	CASSENTPYEQYF
TRBV4-2	TRBJ1-2	TRBD1	-	TGTGCCAGCAGCCAGGACGGGACAGGGGGCTTCTATGGCTACACCTTC	CASSQDGTGGFYGYTF
TRBV19	TRBJ1-4	TRBD1	-	TGTGCCAGTCAAAGCTTGGGGACAGCTAATGAAAAACTGTTTTTT	CASQSLGTANEKLFF
TRBV4-1	TRBJ1-3	-	-	TGCGCCAGCAGCCAAAGTAGCCGGGACTCTGGAAACACCATATATTTT	CASSQSSRDSGNTIYF
TRBV14	TRBJ2-2	TRBD1	-	TGTGCCAGCAGCCCCGGAAGGGGGGACAGGGGCCCCAGTTCGAACACCGGGGAGCTGTTTTTT	CASSPGRGDRGPSSNTGELFF
TRBV25-1	TRBJ2-7	TRBD2	-	TGTGCCAGCAGAGCTAGCGGACGGGGGGACGAGCAGTACTTC	CASRASGRGDEQYF
TRBV5-8	TRBJ2-1	TRBD1	-	TGTGCCAGCAGCGGCCGGACAGGGGGCGCCTACAATGAGCAGTTCTTC	CASSGRTGGAYNEQFF
TRBV29-1	TRBJ2-1	-	once	TGCAGCGTTGAAGTCCTGAATGAGCAGTTCTTC	CSVEVLNEQFF
TRBV12-3/TRBV12-4	TRBJ2-7	-	-	TGTGCCAGCAGTTTCGGCAGGTCCTACGAGCAGTACTTC	CASSFGRSYEQYF
TRBV5-1	TRBJ2-2	TRBD1	-	TGCGCCAGCAGCTGGACAGGGATTGGCGGGGAGCTGTTTTTT	CASSWTGIGGELFF
TRBV28	TRBJ1-4	TRBD1	-	TGTGCCAGCAGTTTACCAGGGGGTAATGAAAAACTGTTTTTT	CASSLPGGNEKLFF
TRBV7-9	TRBJ1-3	-	-	TGTGCCAGCAGCCGGTGGCAGGGGCTGGCTGGAAACACCATATATTTT	CASSRWQGLAGNTIYF
TRBV3-1/TRBV3-2	TRBJ1-1	TRBD1	-	TGTGCCAGCAGACCTGACAGGGCAAACACTGAAGCTTTCTTT	CASRPDRANTEAFF
TRBV10-1	TRBJ2-3	TRBD2	-	TGCACCAGCAGTCGGACTAGGGCAGATACGCAGTATTTT	CTSSRTRADTQYF